The clone carrying this TCR beta chain has only a few counts. Antigen unknown. TCRdb reanalysed the reads using MiXCR and keeps one entry per CDR3 protein. The data contain 300,000 to 450,000 distinct CDR3 sequences, less than 20% of them singletons. Per germline, CDR1 MNHEY and CDR2 SMNVEV (reference sequence). The CDR3 is 14 amino acids. V lost 5 bases and J lost 8; bases outside the gene matches: 8. The data are from a study of T cell repertoires in cytomegalovirus infection. Study background: An indication of both CMV infection and matching HLA type came from public TCR beta signatures.

Findings of the study overall: Using cumulative public TCR beta family frequency, the authors identified those who carried CMV together with the relevant HLA. What dominated the ex vivo response were HLA-C-restricted CMV-specific TCR beta clonotypes.

Sequences were obtained from PBMCs. This chain joins TRBV27 and TRBJ1-4; 7 bases are shared with TRBD1. The source is a human donor in good health (CMV status not recorded). Some clones in this sample may be carry-over from other donors' samples. The chain's CDR3 is CASSPRTGMEKLFF. The CDR3 DNA reads TGTGCCAGCAGTCCAAGGACAGGAATGGAAAAACTGTTTTTT.